A single sample gave rise to the 16 T cell receptor beta chains below, sequenced in a study of early T cells in non-severe SARS-CoV-2 infection. TCRdb reprocessed the 5' RACE reads with MiXCR, giving one entry per CDR3 protein. The sample consists of tens of thousands of distinct CDR3 sequences, over 9% of them appearing once. The sequenced sample consisted of whole blood. The source is an adult who was a healthcare worker with PCR-confirmed SARS-CoV-2 infection or an uninfected control (not recorded which).

The chain recombines TRBV5-1 with TRBJ2-6; weak D call: TRBD1 (6 bases). Between the trimmed V and J ends, which lost 3 bases and 2 bases, there was a span of 12 bases. Germline assignment: CDR1 SGHRS and CDR2 YFSETQ. The CDR3 sequence is 16 residues long. CDR3 DNA: TGCGCCAGCAGCTATACAGGGAAGGCTGGGGCCAACGTCCTGACTTTC. It translates to CASSYTGKAGANVLTF.

This clonotype was observed at least ten times. J is TRBJ1-1 and V is TRBV7-9; 9 positions match TRBD1. The CDR3 is 14 amino acids. CDR1 is SEHNR and CDR2 is FQNEAQ in the germline V gene (reference sequence). J was trimmed by 5 bases and V by 5 bases; bases with no gene match: 6. CDR3 nucleotide sequence: TGTGCCAGCAGCACGCGGGGGACAGGGACTGAAGCTTTCTTT. It specifies CASSTRGTGTEAFF.

This clonotype was detected ten times or more. This chain joins TRBV27 and TRBJ2-7; 7 positions match TRBD2. After removal of 6 bases from V and 3 bases from J, the junction contained 5 bases not matched to a gene. Germline CDR1 reads MNHEY; CDR2 reads SMNVEV (reference sequence). This CDR3 has 13 amino acids. The CDR3 DNA reads as TGTGCCAGCAGCCCCGCGGGGGTCTACGAGCAGTACTTC. Translation: CASSPAGVYEQYF.

This clonotype was detected only a few times. The rearrangement joins TRBV6-4 to TRBJ2-1; D may be TRBD1 (6 bases). V was pared by 0 bases and J by 3 bases, with 6 bases between. CDR3 length: 14 amino acids. Per germline, CDR1 MRHNA and CDR2 SNTAGT. The CDR3 nucleotides read TGTGCCAGCAGTGACTCGACAGGCTACAATGAGCAGTTCTTC. Translation: CASSDSTGYNEQFF.

This chain uses TRBV7-6 with TRBJ1-1; no clear D gene. Germline lookup yields CDR1 SGHVS and CDR2 FNYEAQ. V was shortened by 5 bases and J by 1 base, with 8 bases between the two germline ends. The CDR3 is 13 amino acids. The CDR3 is CASSQRGNTEAFF. CDR3 coding DNA: TGTGCCAGCAGCCAGAGAGGGAACACTGAAGCTTTCTTT.

The chain has TRBV7-2 and TRBJ2-3; TRBD2 matches 9 bases. V lost 4 bases to trimming and J lost 8 bases; unmatched junction nucleotides: 10. Germline CDR1 and CDR2: SGHTA and FQGNSA. This CDR3 contains 15 residues. CDR3 in DNA: TGTGCCAGCAGCTCCCAGGCGGGGGGGTCCGGTACGCAGTATTTT. It specifies CASSSQAGGSGTQYF. The full variable domain, in which reference TRBV7-2 and TRBJ2-3 provide the parts outside the CDR3, is GAGVSQSPSNKVTEKGKDVELRCDPISGHTALYWYRQSLGQGLEFLIYFQGNSAPDKSGLPSDRFSAERTGGSVSTLTIQRTQQEDSAVYLCASSSQAGGSGTQYFGPGTRLTVL.

This clonotype came up a few times. The gene calls are TRBV11-2 and TRBJ2-2, with D possibly matching TRBD2 (6 bases). In germline, CDR1 is SGHAT, CDR2 FQNNGV. CDR3 length: 15 residues. V was shortened by 5 bases and J by 1 base, with 11 bases between the two germline ends. CDR3: CASSRGTENTGELFF. DNA for the CDR3: TGTGCCAGCAGCCGCGGGACGGAGAACACCGGGGAGCTGTTTTTT.

There are many counts of this clonotype. CDR3 in DNA: TGTGCCAGCAGCTTAGAGCTCTGGGGAGCTTATCAGCCCCAGCATTTT. It yields the protein CASSLELWGAYQPQHF. The chain recombines TRBV7-2 with TRBJ1-5; no reliable D call. This CDR3 is 16 amino acids long. Germline V gene sequence: CDR1 SGHTA, CDR2 FQGNSA. The V end was cut by 1 base, the J end by 5 bases, with 15 bases between.

This clonotype was counted at least ten times. The chain uses TRBV5-6 and TRBJ2-3; a weak D match, TRBD1 (5 bases). The CDR3 length is 14 residues. Germline values: CDR1 SGHDT, CDR2 YYEEEE. Trimming cost V 4 bases and J 2 bases, with 11 bases left between them. CDR3: CASSGPGITDTQYF. CDR3 in DNA: TGTGCCAGCAGCGGGCCAGGGATCACAGATACGCAGTATTTT.

The chain joins TRBV13 to TRBJ1-4; 8 positions match TRBD1. The germline V gene has CDR1 PRHDT and CDR2 FYEKMQ (reference sequence). This CDR3 is built from 16 residues. Losses at the gene ends were 5 bases for V and 11 bases for J; bases not matched to a gene: 16. CDR3 in DNA: TGTGCCAGCAGCCCGCGACAGGGGCGTAGCGTTGAGAAACTGTTTTTT. Residues: CASSPRQGRSVEKLFF.

Only a few counts were recorded for this clonotype. The CDR3 protein is CASKGRGNQPQHF. The DNA of the CDR3 is TGCGCCAGCAAGGGGAGGGGAAATCAGCCCCAGCATTTT. The chain has TRBV10-2 and TRBJ1-5; D might be TRBD1 (5 bases). This CDR3 contains 13 residues. The germline V gene encodes CDR1 WSHSY and CDR2 SAAADI. V was trimmed by 7 bases and J by 4 bases, leaving 11 bases between them.

The chain joins TRBV7-2 to TRBJ2-3, with 7 bases lining up with TRBD1. The germline CDR1 and CDR2 sequences are SGHTA and FQGNSA. This CDR3 comprises 16 residues. With 5 bases clipped from V and 5 bases from J, the junction kept 13 bases outside the gene matches. The CDR3 coding sequence is TGTGCCAGCAGCCCGAGGACAGGTCCCTTGGGAGATACGCAGTATTTT. Translation: CASSPRTGPLGDTQYF.

This clonotype was seen a few times. The rearrangement joins TRBV20-1 to TRBJ2-3; TRBD1 agrees at 11 bases. Per germline, CDR1 DFQATT and CDR2 SNEGSKA (reference sequence). The V and J ends lost 3 bases and 4 bases, in that order; junction bases with no gene match: 6. This CDR3 contains 15 residues. The CDR3 sequence: CSASEGQGEPDTQYF. In nucleotides, the CDR3 is TGCAGTGCTAGTGAGGGACAGGGGGAACCAGATACGCAGTATTTT.

This clonotype has ten or more counts. The chain links TRBV9 to TRBJ2-3, with 11 bases identical to TRBD2. J was trimmed by 5 bases and V by 0 bases; bases with no gene match: 2. There are 15 residues in the CDR3. Germline V gene lookup returns CDR1 SGDLS and CDR2 YYNGEE. The CDR3 sequence is CASSVGLAGRDTQYF. The CDR3 region has the DNA TGTGCCAGCAGCGTAGGACTAGCGGGGAGAGATACGCAGTATTTT.

This clonotype was seen a few times. This chain links TRBV9 with TRBJ2-1; 7 bases are a match to TRBD2. This CDR3 contains 13 residues. Germline CDR1 is SGDLS and CDR2 is YYNGEE. After removal of 3 bases from V and 7 bases from J, the junction contained 4 bases not matched to a gene. CDR3 sequence (DNA): TGTGCCAGCAGCGCCAGACTAGCAAATGAGCAGTTCTTC. It translates to CASSARLANEQFF.

This chain joins TRBV20-1 and TRBJ1-2; 8 bases line up with TRBD1. The CDR3 has 13 residues. With 6 bases clipped from V and 8 bases from J, the junction kept 11 bases outside the gene matches. Germline CDR1 reads DFQATT; CDR2 reads SNEGSKA (reference sequence). CDR3: CSARTGTGGGYTF. In DNA form, the CDR3 reads TGCAGTGCCAGAACCGGGACAGGCGGGGGCTACACCTTC.